This is a list of T cell receptor beta chains from one sample in a study of high-grade serous ovarian cancer treatment subgroups. The protocol was immunoSEQ multiplex PCR, while the TCRdb copy is restricted to in-frame clones and leaves out a portion. This repertoire shows some 4,500 clones, around 79% found once; its top ten account for over 8%. Sequenced input: tumor tissue. The receptors come from a human donor with high-grade serous ovarian cancer. The CDR3 runs from the conserved cysteine through the conserved F or W. Each record gives: J gene, clone size, V gene, D gene, CDR3 protein, CDR3 DNA. A D gene is named only where the DNA matches it firmly. The listing skips clone size in some rows; elsewhere it reads once, few, many or a size class.

TRBJ2-6	NA	TRBV6-4	TRBD1	CASSDWDRDSGANVLTF	TGTGCCAGCAGTGACTGGGACAGGGACTCTGGGGCCAACGTCCTGACTTTC
TRBJ2-1	NA	TRBV4-1	NA	CASSQFGDKRSYNEQFF	TGCGCCAGCAGCCAATTCGGAGACAAGCGCTCCTACAATGAGCAGTTCTTC
TRBJ2-1	once	TRBV6-5	NA	CASSPLFSSYNEQFF	TGTGCCAGCAGTCCTCTTTTTAGCTCCTACAATGAGCAGTTCTTC
TRBJ1-1	NA	TRBV27	NA	CASSLRGGGTEAFF	TGTGCCAGCAGTTTACGGGGGGGCGGCACTGAAGCTTTCTTT
TRBJ2-3	NA	TRBV9	TRBD2	CASSVRAGVGTDTQYF	TGTGCCAGCAGCGTTAGAGCGGGAGTCGGCACAGATACGCAGTATTTT
TRBJ2-2	NA	TRBV9	TRBD2	CASSFESGRRTGELFF	TGTGCCAGCAGCTTCGAGAGCGGGAGGCGCACCGGGGAGCTGTTTTTT
TRBJ2-1	NA	TRBV19	NA	CASSMRERYNEQFF	TGTGCCAGTAGTATGAGGGAAAGGTACAATGAGCAGTTCTTC
TRBJ1-3	NA	TRBV6-1	NA	CASRGRSAVGNTIYF	TGTGCCAGCAGGGGAAGGTCGGCAGTAGGAAACACCATATATTTT
TRBJ2-1	NA	TRBV15	NA	CATSRDGGEYNEQFF	TGTGCCACCAGCAGAGATGGCGGGGAATACAATGAGCAGTTCTTC
TRBJ2-7	large	TRBV6-5	NA	CASGRPYEQYF	TGTGCCAGCGGCCGGCCCTACGAGCAGTACTTC
TRBJ2-5	few	TRBV27	NA	CASSRQSDETQYF	TGTGCCAGCAGTAGACAGTCTGATGAGACCCAGTACTTC
TRBJ2-7	few	TRBV5-4	TRBD2	CASSGGLASSYEQYF	TGTGCCAGCAGCGGGGGACTAGCGAGCTCCTACGAGCAGTACTTC
TRBJ2-7	NA	TRBV4-1	NA	CASSQGVSGRVPYEQYF	TGCGCCAGCAGCCAAGGCGTATCGGGTAGGGTCCCCTACGAGCAGTACTTC
TRBJ2-7	NA	TRBV28	TRBD1	CASSTRDSKRYEQYF	TGTGCCAGCAGTACCCGGGACAGTAAGAGATACGAGCAGTACTTC
TRBJ1-5	NA	TRBV19	NA	CASRTGFGGNQPQHF	TGTGCCAGTAGGACCGGGTTCGGGGGGAATCAGCCCCAGCATTTT
TRBJ1-5	NA	TRBV28	NA	CASSFGGQPQHF	TGTGCCAGCAGTTTCGGGGGTCAGCCCCAGCATTTT
TRBJ2-2	few	TRBV4-3	TRBD2	CASSQDGGSNTGELFF	TGCGCCAGCAGCCAAGACGGGGGGTCGAACACCGGGGAGCTGTTTTTT
TRBJ2-1	NA	TRBV7-8	TRBD1	CASSGPDRGYSYNEQFF	TGTGCCAGCAGCGGACCAGACAGGGGGTACTCCTACAATGAGCAGTTCTTC
TRBJ2-1	few	TRBV18	NA	CASSPGQNYNEQFF	TGTGCCAGCTCACCTGGACAGAACTACAATGAGCAGTTCTTC
TRBJ2-3	few	TRBV5-1	NA	CASSSSLGGTDTQYF	TGCGCCAGCAGCTCCTCACTTGGGGGTACAGATACGCAGTATTTT
TRBJ1-6	NA	TRBV18	NA	CASSTGGSSPLHF	TGTGCCAGCTCGACCGGGGGTAGTTCACCCCTCCACTTT
TRBJ2-1	NA	TRBV7-9	TRBD1	CASSPLGTVKNEQFF	TGTGCCAGCAGCCCACTCGGGACAGTAAAGAATGAGCAGTTCTTC
TRBJ2-7	NA	TRBV2	NA	CASTERGQAYEQYF	TGTGCCAGCACCGAGCGGGGACAGGCCTACGAGCAGTACTTC
TRBJ1-4	few	TRBV7-9	TRBD1	CASSSDRVEKLFF	TGTGCCAGCAGCTCAGACAGGGTCGAAAAACTGTTTTTT
TRBJ1-1	large	TRBV29-1	NA	CSVQTRAEAFF	TGCAGCGTACAAACCAGAGCTGAAGCTTTCTTT
TRBJ2-7	once	TRBV4-2	TRBD2	CASSQGHWGGTEQYF	TGTGCCAGCAGCCAAGGTCATTGGGGGGGGACCGAGCAGTACTTC
TRBJ1-2	once	TRBV28	NA	CASRPAGSWSNYGYTF	TGTGCCAGCCGTCCCGCCGGTAGTTGGTCCAATTATGGCTACACCTTC
TRBJ2-7	NA	TRBV28	NA	CASSLVPGTGYEQYF	TGTGCCAGCAGTTTGGTCCCGGGGACGGGCTACGAGCAGTACTTC
TRBJ2-1	NA	TRBV7-6	TRBD2	CASSSYSGGLYNEQFF	TGTGCCAGCAGCTCGTATAGCGGGGGGCTATACAATGAGCAGTTCTTC
TRBJ2-3	NA	TRBV28	TRBD1	CASRPTGGFLADTQYF	TGTGCCAGCAGACCCACAGGGGGGTTTCTTGCAGATACGCAGTATTTT
TRBJ2-7	NA	TRBV21-1	NA	CASSSRGGAYEQYF	TGTGCCAGCAGCAGCAGGGGTGGGGCCTACGAGCAGTACTTC
TRBJ2-1	NA	TRBV30	NA	CAWSPGRGGYNEQFF	TGTGCCTGGAGTCCGGGACGAGGGGGTTACAATGAGCAGTTCTTC
TRBJ2-2	NA	TRBV5-4	NA	CASSLGAFANTGELFF	TGTGCCAGCAGCTTGGGGGCCTTCGCGAACACCGGGGAGCTGTTTTTT
TRBJ2-3	few	TRBV29-1	TRBD1	CSALSGTGDTQYF	TGCAGCGCTCTATCCGGGACAGGGGATACGCAGTATTTT
TRBJ2-7	few	TRBV2	TRBD2	CASSNLTGTSDYEQYF	TGTGCCAGCAGTAACCTAACCGGGACTAGCGATTACGAGCAGTACTTC
TRBJ2-5	NA	TRBV30	NA	CAWSTSQETQYF	TGTGCCTGGAGTACCTCCCAAGAGACCCAGTACTTC
TRBJ1-5	few	TRBV2	NA	CASSPGINQPQHF	TGTGCCAGCTCGCCGGGCATCAATCAGCCCCAGCATTTT
TRBJ2-5	NA	TRBV7-9	TRBD2	CASSPTRLAGGQETQYF	TGTGCCAGCAGCCCAACCCGACTAGCGGGAGGGCAAGAGACCCAGTACTTC
TRBJ1-6	NA	TRBV6-6	TRBD1	CASSGGQGGSPLHF	TGTGCCAGCAGTGGTGGACAGGGAGGTTCACCCCTCCACTTT
TRBJ2-5	few	TRBV6-1	TRBD2	CASSEAAGGQETQYF	TGTGCCAGCAGTGAAGCAGCGGGGGGGCAAGAGACCCAGTACTTC
TRBJ2-7	once	TRBV5-4	NA	CASSSKGAYEQYF	TGTGCCAGCAGTTCAAAGGGGGCCTACGAGCAGTACTTC
TRBJ2-7	NA	TRBV10-3	TRBD1	CAISGQDRGTYEQYF	TGTGCCATCAGTGGTCAGGACAGGGGGACCTACGAGCAGTACTTC
TRBJ2-5	NA	TRBV5-1	TRBD2	CASSLVGGRETQYF	TGCGCCAGCAGCTTGGTTGGCGGGAGGGAGACCCAGTACTTC
TRBJ1-3	few	TRBV7-9	NA	CASSPVSSSGNTIYF	TGTGCCAGCAGCCCCGTTAGTTCATCTGGAAACACCATATATTTT
TRBJ2-7	NA	TRBV18	TRBD1	CASSPGQPTYEQYF	TGTGCCAGCTCACCGGGACAGCCTACCTACGAGCAGTACTTC
TRBJ2-7	few	TRBV7-3	NA	CASRTPEARKSSYEQYF	TGTGCCAGCAGGACGCCGGAGGCCAGGAAATCCTCCTACGAGCAGTACTTC
TRBJ2-6	few	TRBV4-3	NA	CASSGPGGASGANVLTF	TGCGCCAGCAGCGGGCCTGGGGGAGCCTCTGGGGCCAACGTCCTGACTTTC
TRBJ2-1	NA	TRBV23-1	TRBD1	CASRGQGDYNEQFF	TGCGCCAGCAGGGGACAGGGGGACTACAATGAGCAGTTCTTC
TRBJ2-7	NA	TRBV6-1	TRBD2	CASSERAGEAYEQYF	TGTGCCAGCAGTGAACGGGCGGGGGAGGCCTACGAGCAGTACTTC
TRBJ2-7	once	TRBV5-1	NA	CASSLLGILEEQYF	TGCGCCAGCAGCCTGTTGGGGATCCTTGAAGAGCAGTACTTC
TRBJ2-5	NA	TRBV28	NA	CASSSLETQYF	TGTGCCAGCAGTTCGTTAGAGACCCAGTACTTC